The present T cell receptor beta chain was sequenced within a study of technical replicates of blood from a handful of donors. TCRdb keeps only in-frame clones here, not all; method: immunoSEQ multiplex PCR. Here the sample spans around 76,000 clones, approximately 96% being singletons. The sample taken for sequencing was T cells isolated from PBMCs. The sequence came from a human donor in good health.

CDR3 sequence reads: CASSPRGAADNEQFF. The CDR3 region has the DNA TGTGCCAGCAGTCCGCGGGGGGCCGCCGACAATGAGCAGTTCTTC. V is TRBV6-6 and J is TRBJ2-1, with 8 bases fitting TRBD2. Looked up from germline, CDR1 is MNHNY and CDR2 is SVGAGI (reference sequence). Trimming took 5 bases from V and 5 from J; bases not matched to a gene: 8. CDR3 length: 15 residues.